The 21 T cell receptor beta chains below all came from one sample that was sequenced in a study of molecular identifiers for immune sequencing clone quantification listed by TCRdb under 2018. The library was made by PCR. The data were produced on an Illumina HiSeq 4000. TCRdb trimmed public reads at Q25 via fastp, called clones via MiXCR and kept in-frame beta chains. Under each unique CDR3 protein, matching rows form one entry showing the most common genes and DNA. The sample data list some 650,000 distinct CDR3 sequences, and nearly 20% of these were observed just once. The ten most abundant clones make up 0.7% to 1% of the sample. The sequenced sample was naive CD8+ T cells from blood, with Jurkat cell RNA spiked in. The cell subset or site label here, explained by the study, means: FACS-sorted CD8+CD4-CCR7+CD45RA+ naive T cells. All receptors come from a human donor in good health. Some libraries in this study had Jurkat cell RNA spiked in.

To note about this clonotype: It may be a read error: a sequence one base away is much more abundant. The chain has TRBV3-1 and TRBJ2-2; the D gene is possibly TRBD2 (5 bases). The CDR3 sequence is 13 residues long. Germline CDR1 and CDR2: LGHDT and YNNKEL (reference sequence). The CDR3 protein is CASSLDFTGELSF. CDR3 coding DNA: TGTGCCAGCAGCCTGGACTTTACCGGGGAGCTGTCTTTT.

At least ten counts were recorded for this clonotype. This chain links TRBV28 with TRBJ2-7; the D gene is possibly TRBD1 (5 bases). CDR1 and CDR2 from the germline V gene are MDHEN and SYDVKM. V dropped 5 bases and J dropped 9 bases, with 14 bases sitting between them. The CDR3 covers 12 residues. The CDR3 DNA reads as TGTGCCAGCAGTATACCAGGGTGGAGGCAGTACTTC. Its protein product is CASSIPGWRQYF.

This clonotype was seen ten or more times. The chain uses TRBV7-8 and TRBJ2-3; 14 bases map to TRBD2. Germline V lookup: CDR1 SGHVS, CDR2 FQNEAQ. V lost 4 bases to trimming and J lost 4 bases; unmatched junction nucleotides: 4. The CDR3 has 16 residues. The CDR3 nucleotides are TGTGCCAGCAGCTCGGGACTAGCGGGGGCATCAGATACGCAGTATTTT. Translated, it gives CASSSGLAGASDTQYF.

This clonotype has ten or more counts. The V call is TRBV12-3 or TRBV12-4, the J call TRBJ2-4, with D hard to call. CDR3 size: 16 residues. With 3 bases removed from V and 0 bases from J, the gap between germline ends came to 12 bases. CDR3 bases: TGTGCCAGCAGTTTTTCTGGACCTATAGCCAAAAACATTCAGTACTTC. Translation gives CASSFSGPIAKNIQYF.

This clonotype has just a few counts. V gene TRBV6-1 combines with J gene TRBJ1-2, with D unresolved. Germline loops: CDR1 MNHNS, CDR2 SASEGT. V was clipped by 6 bases and J by 3 bases, with 11 bases between them. The CDR3 runs 13 residues. The CDR3 coding sequence is TGTGCCAGCAGCCAGGACGGATACTATGGCTACACCTTC. Translating gives CASSQDGYYGYTF.

The V call is TRBV12-3 or TRBV12-4, the J call TRBJ1-2; D is uncertain. There are 15 residues in the CDR3. Trimming removed 5 bases from V and 4 bases from J, with 17 bases in between. The CDR3 reads CASSPAELPGYGYTF. The CDR3 DNA reads as TGTGCCAGCAGTCCGGCTGAGCTACCAGGCTATGGCTACACCTTC.

Only a few counts were recorded for this clonotype. The junction shows a germline mismatch at one end, possibly a read error. The J gene is TRBJ2-4, the V gene TRBV20-1; tentative D call: TRBD1 (6 bases). The germline V gene has CDR1 DFQATT and CDR2 SNEGSKA (reference sequence). CDR3 size: 15 residues. The CDR3 spells CGASLDSMPKNIQYF. CDR3 in DNA: TGCGGTGCTTCTTTGGACAGTATGCCCAAAAACATTCAGTACTTC.

There are many counts of this clonotype. This sequence joins TRBV7-8 and TRBJ2-5, with D possibly TRBD2 on 5 matching bases. The V end was cut by 3 bases, the J end by 4 bases, with 12 bases between. From germline, CDR1 is SGHVS and CDR2 FQNEAQ. This CDR3 is 14 amino acids long. The CDR3 spells CASSFGDGGETQYF. The DNA for the CDR3 is TGTGCCAGCAGCTTTGGGGATGGAGGAGAGACCCAGTACTTC.

This clonotype came up many times. The chain has TRBV5-4 and TRBJ1-1; no clear D. The CDR3 consists of 13 residues. CDR1 and CDR2 (germline): SGHNT, YYREEE (reference sequence). Trimming removed 5 bases at V and 3 bases at J, with 11 bases between. The DNA of the CDR3 is TGTGCCAGCAGTATCTCAGGCTACACTGAAGCTTTCTTT. It is translated as CASSISGYTEAFF. Full variable domain (rest looked up from reference TRBV5-4 and TRBJ1-1): ETGVTQSPTHLIKTRGQQVTLRCSSQSGHNTVSWYQQALGQGPQFIFQYYREEENGRGNFPPRFSGLQFPNYSSELNVNALELDDSALYLCASSISGYTEAFFGQGTRLTVV.

This clonotype has just a few counts. A much more abundant neighbour one base away suggests this may be a read error. The chain links TRBV6-5 to TRBJ1-6; no clear D. This CDR3 region has 14 residues. The germline V gene has CDR1 MNHEY and CDR2 SVGAGI. DNA for the CDR3: TGTGCCAGCAGTTACTCAGGAAGCCATTCACCCCCCCACTTT. Encoded protein: CASSYSGSHSPPHF.

There are a few counts of this clonotype. The rearrangement joins TRBV20-1 to TRBJ2-1; 8 bases are a match to TRBD2. The CDR3 totals 16 residues. Germline V gives CDR1 DFQATT, CDR2 SNEGSKA (reference sequence). Trimming removed 6 bases from V and 3 bases from J; junction bases left unmatched: 13. CDR3 in DNA: TGCAGTGCCCTGGGCGGGAGGCCTACCTTCTACAATGAGCAGTTCTTC. It encodes CSALGGRPTFYNEQFF.

This clonotype occurred many times. This chain links TRBV6-2 or TRBV6-3 with TRBJ1-2; TRBD1 matches 8 bases. CDR1 and CDR2 (germline): MNHEY, SVGEGT. The CDR3 sequence is 10 residues long. CDR3 residues: CANYQGAYTF. The CDR3 nucleotides are TGTGCAAATTACCAGGGGGCCTACACCTTC.

This clonotype was seen ten or more times. The J gene is TRBJ2-3, the V gene TRBV7-2; 9 bases align to TRBD1. The germline gives CDR1 SGHTA, CDR2 FQGNSA. This CDR3 is built from 16 residues. Trimming at V came to 5 bases and at J to 1 base, leaving 7 bases not matched to a gene. The CDR3 sequence: CASSPDRGIGTDTQYF. As DNA, the CDR3 is TGTGCCAGCAGCCCCGACAGGGGGATAGGCACAGATACGCAGTATTTT.

Notes on this clonotype: A read error may be the cause here, since a much bigger clone is one base away. Since the CDR3 does not end with the conserved phenylalanine or tryptophan, this likely comes from a read error. The V gene is TRBV7-6, the J gene TRBJ2-1; TRBD2 agrees at 11 bases. Germline CDR1 SGHVS, CDR2 FNYEAQ. V gave up 6 bases and J gave up 8 bases; unmatched junction bases: 9. The CDR3 runs to 15 residues. The CDR3 here is CASRTIAGGPYEQFS. The CDR3 nucleotides are TGTGCCAGCAGGACCATAGCGGGAGGGCCCTATGAGCAGTTCTCC.

This clonotype appeared many times. V is TRBV20-1 and J is TRBJ2-7; TRBD2 matches 8 bases. There are 14 residues in the CDR3. Germline V gives CDR1 DFQATT, CDR2 SNEGSKA (reference sequence). V lost 4 bases, J lost 3 bases, and 8 bases stayed unmatched. In DNA form, the CDR3 reads TGCAGTGCTACCGAGCGGGGGACCTTCTACGAGCAGTACTTC. It is translated as CSATERGTFYEQYF.

This clonotype was picked up many times. The CDR3 protein is CASSFLAGSKKEQYF. The DNA of the CDR3 is TGTGCCAGCAGCTTCCTAGCGGGATCAAAAAAGGAGCAGTACTTC. The chain couples TRBV7-2 to TRBJ2-7, with 9 bases that match TRBD2. V shed 3 bases, J shed 7 bases, and the junction held 10 bases outside the gene matches. The CDR3 runs 15 residues. CDR1 is SGHTA, CDR2 FQGNSA, per germline.

About this clonotype itself: A read error may explain this, as a much larger clone is one base away. The rearrangement joins TRBV13 to TRBJ2-2; 7 bases map to TRBD2. CDR3 length: 15 amino acids. Germline-derived CDR1 and CDR2 are PRHDT and FYEKMQ (reference sequence). CDR3 region: CVSSSGLEPTGELFF. Written as DNA, the CDR3 is TGTGTCAGCAGCTCCGGACTAGAACCGACCGGGGAGCTGTTTTTT.

This sequence joins TRBV6-5 and TRBJ1-2; D gene unclear. Per germline, CDR1 MNHEY and CDR2 SVGAGI. The ends were cut back, 0 bases at V and 6 bases at J, with 11 bases in the middle. The CDR3 consists of 14 residues. CDR3: CASSYSTAGDGYTF. CDR3 in DNA: TGTGCCAGCAGTTACTCGACGGCCGGGGATGGCTACACCTTC.

This clonotype was counted ten times or more. The rearrangement joins TRBV30 to TRBJ1-1; D is ambiguous. V lost 4 bases, J lost 3 bases, and 12 bases lay in between. The length of the CDR3 is 13 residues. Germline loops: CDR1 GTSNPN, CDR2 SVGIG (reference sequence). The CDR3 nucleotides are TGTGCCTGGAAATCCGGGGATTACACTGAAGCTTTCTTT. Translation gives CAWKSGDYTEAFF.

A word on this clonotype: This may stem from a read error, because a much larger clone lies one nucleotide away. This chain joins TRBV4-2 and TRBJ1-2; TRBD1 is a possible D gene (6 bases). The CDR3 spans 17 residues. Germline V gene lookup returns CDR1 LGHNA and CDR2 YNFKEQ. This CDR3 reads CASSQDIGGQGSYSYTF. CDR3 nucleotides: TGTGCCAGCAGCCAAGATATTGGGGGGCAGGGATCCTATAGCTACACCTTC.

This clonotype was counted at least ten times. This sequence joins TRBV6-5 and TRBJ2-5; unclear D gene. Germline V lookup: CDR1 MNHEY, CDR2 SVGAGI. The CDR3 covers 14 residues. The ends were cut back, 0 bases at V and 4 bases at J, with 9 bases in the middle. CDR3 protein: CASSYSVVGETQYF. DNA of the CDR3: TGTGCCAGCAGTTACTCGGTGGTAGGAGAGACCCAGTACTTC.